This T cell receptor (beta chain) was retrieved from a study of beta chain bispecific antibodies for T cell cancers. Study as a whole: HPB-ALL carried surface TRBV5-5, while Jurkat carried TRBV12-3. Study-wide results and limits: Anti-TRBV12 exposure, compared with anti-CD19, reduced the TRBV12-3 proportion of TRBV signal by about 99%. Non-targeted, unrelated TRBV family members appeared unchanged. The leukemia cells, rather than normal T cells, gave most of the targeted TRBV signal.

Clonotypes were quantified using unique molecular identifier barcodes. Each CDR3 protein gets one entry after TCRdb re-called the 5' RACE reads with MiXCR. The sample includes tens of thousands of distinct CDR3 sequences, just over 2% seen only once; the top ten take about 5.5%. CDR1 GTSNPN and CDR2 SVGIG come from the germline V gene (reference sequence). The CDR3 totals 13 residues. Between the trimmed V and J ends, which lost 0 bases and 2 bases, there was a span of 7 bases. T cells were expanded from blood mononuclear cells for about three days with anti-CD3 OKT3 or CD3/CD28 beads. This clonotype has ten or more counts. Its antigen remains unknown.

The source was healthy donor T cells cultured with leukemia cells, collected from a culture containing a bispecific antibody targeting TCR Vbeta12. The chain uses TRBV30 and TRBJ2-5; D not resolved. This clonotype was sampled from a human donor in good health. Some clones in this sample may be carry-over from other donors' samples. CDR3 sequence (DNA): TGTGCCTGGAGTGTTGTTGATCAAGAGACCCAGTACTTC. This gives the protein CAWSVVDQETQYF.